Each of the 31 T cell receptor beta chains below was sequenced from the same sample in a study of cytomegalovirus exposure and HLA in healthy donors listed by TCRdb under 2017. Receptor amplification or capture employed the immunoSEQ multiplex PCR assay. The multiplex PCR relied on a mix of 60 forward primers for TCR Vbeta segments and 13 reverse primers for TCR Jbeta segments. The immuneACCESS repertoire file appears here via TCRdb, limited to in-frame rearrangements. These files lack a portion of the clones; in checked studies, under half of the deficit traces to unresolved V genes, and the cause of the others is not known. The sample table contains 100,000 to 150,000 clones; only one count was recorded for 74% of them. 4% to 5% of the sample rests with the top ten. Sequencing used PBMCs. These receptors originate from a woman in her fifties or sixties in good health and CMV-seropositive.

About this clone itself: Sequence at one end of the junction differs from germline and may be a read error. The same CDR3 is also encoded by other DNA sequences in this sample. This rearrangement joins TRBV2 to TRBJ1-1; TRBD1 agrees at 7 bases. This CDR3 has 13 residues. Germline CDR1 SNHLY, CDR2 FYNNEI. CDR3 residues: CASNYRGDTEAFF. In DNA form, the CDR3 reads TGTGCTAGCAACTACAGGGGCGACACTGAAGCTTTCTTT.

V and J are TRBV7-6 and TRBJ1-1; D is ambiguous. Between the trimmed V and J ends, which lost 8 bases and 3 bases, there was a span of 13 bases. The CDR3 is made up of 13 amino acids. Germline V gene lookup returns CDR1 SGHVS and CDR2 FNYEAQ. The CDR3 loop reads CASSTVEDTEAFF. In DNA form, the CDR3 reads TGTGCCAGCTCCACCGTTGAGGACACTGAAGCTTTCTTT.

The V and J genes are TRBV29-1 and TRBJ1-4, with 7 bases identical to TRBD1. Trimming cost V 7 bases and J 8 bases; bases outside gene matches: 10. This CDR3 is 13 amino acids long. Germline CDR1 reads SQVTM; CDR2 reads ANQGSEA. The CDR3 DNA follows: TGCAGCGGGGGGCGACAGGGTGAGGAAAAACTGTTTTTT. This encodes CSGGRQGEEKLFF.

This clone showed up just a few times. The V call is TRBV4-1, the J call TRBJ1-5; 12 bases match TRBD1. This CDR3 comprises 20 residues. CDR1 is MGHRA, CDR2 YSYEKL, per germline. J was trimmed by 0 bases and V by 3 bases; bases with no gene match: 12. Here the CDR3 DNA reads TGCGCCAGCAGCCATACTCCGGGACAGGGGGCTCACTATAGCAATCAGCCCCAGCATTTT. As protein: CASSHTPGQGAHYSNQPQHF.

Worth noting for this clone: Other nucleotide sequences from this sample produce the same CDR3. The genes are TRBV6-5 and TRBJ1-1; TRBD1 matches at 7 bases. Trimming took 0 bases from V and 5 from J; bases not matched to a gene: 6. From germline, CDR1 is MNHEY and CDR2 SVGAGI. The CDR3 runs to 15 residues. CDR3: CASSYSRQGRTEAFF. The CDR3 DNA is TGTGCCAGCAGTTACTCGCGACAGGGCAGGACTGAAGCTTTCTTT.

The V call is TRBV30, the J call TRBJ1-3; D is possibly TRBD1 (6 bases). Between the trimmed V and J ends, which lost 2 bases and 3 bases, there was a span of 11 bases. The CDR3 spans 14 residues. The germline CDR1 and CDR2 sequences are GTSNPN and SVGIG (reference sequence). As DNA, the CDR3 is TGTGCCTGGAGTCAGGGGCTGAGTGGAAACACCATATATTTT. This sequence encodes CAWSQGLSGNTIYF.

This clone has just one count. The chain couples TRBV6-5 to TRBJ2-4, with D maybe TRBD1 (6 bases). The germline V and J ends were trimmed by 2 bases and 9 bases, with 14 bases remaining between them. There are 14 residues in the CDR3. The germline V gene has CDR1 MNHEY and CDR2 SVGAGI. The CDR3 protein is CASSYGAGEFIQYF. The DNA of the CDR3 is TGTGCCAGCAGTTACGGGGCAGGGGAGTTCATTCAGTACTTC.

For this clone: An end of the junction does not agree with germline; a read error may underlie this. This chain joins TRBV10-1 and TRBJ1-1; 7 positions agree with TRBD1. Germline V gives CDR1 WNHNN, CDR2 SYGVQD (reference sequence). There are 15 residues in the CDR3. The CDR3 here is CASSGTPGQYTEAFF. Written as DNA, the CDR3 is TGCGCCAGCAGTGGAACGCCGGGACAGTACACGGAAGCTTTCTTT.

The chain is built from TRBV10-3 and TRBJ1-5; D not resolved. This CDR3 is built from 14 residues. Germline V lookup: CDR1 ENHRY, CDR2 SYGVKD. Trimming took 6 bases from V and 3 from J, leaving 12 bases between them. CDR3 coding DNA: TGTGCCATCAGCCGGGAGGCCTTCAATCAGCCCCAGCATTTT. Translating gives CAISREAFNQPQHF.

CDR3 in amino acids: CASSVDGGATDTQYF. In nucleotides, the CDR3 is TGTGCCAGCAGCGTAGATGGGGGGGCCACAGATACGCAGTATTTT. The genes are TRBV9 and TRBJ2-3; maybe TRBD2 (7 bases). V dropped 0 bases and J dropped 2 bases, with 10 bases sitting between them. From germline, CDR1 is SGDLS and CDR2 YYNGEE. The CDR3 totals 15 residues.

The V call is TRBV5-6, the J call TRBJ1-1; 12 bases fit TRBD1. Germline CDR1 reads SGHDT; CDR2 reads YYEEEE. V lost 4 bases and J lost 7; bases outside the gene matches: 5. This CDR3 region has 14 residues. The CDR3 region has the DNA TGTGCCAGCAGCCCAGGGACAGGGGGCCTTGAAGCTTTCTTT. This codes for CASSPGTGGLEAFF.

CDR3: CASSPWPYEQYF. The CDR3 nucleotides are TGTGCCAGCAGTCCCTGGCCTTACGAGCAGTACTTC. This chain uses TRBV28 with TRBJ2-7, with D unclear. With 5 bases removed from V and 4 bases from J, the gap between germline ends came to 9 bases. This CDR3 comprises 12 residues. Germline V lookup: CDR1 MDHEN, CDR2 SYDVKM. The complete variable domain, with remaining parts taken from reference TRBV28 and TRBJ2-7, reads DVKVTQSSRYLVKRTGEKVFLECVQDMDHENMFWYRQDPGLGLRLIYFSYDVKMKEKGDIPEGYSVSREKKERFSLILESASTNQTSMYLCASSPWPYEQYFGPGTRLTVT.

The gene calls are TRBV6-5 and TRBJ2-1; 7 bases agree with TRBD2. CDR3 size: 16 residues. The trim removed 0 bases at V and 3 bases at J, leaving 5 bases unmatched. Germline assignment: CDR1 MNHEY and CDR2 SVGAGI. The CDR3 DNA reads as TGTGCCAGCAGTTACTCAATGGGAGGGCTCTACAATGAGCAGTTCTTC. Protein: CASSYSMGGLYNEQFF.

A few counts support this clone. V is TRBV6-5 and J is TRBJ1-2; 8 bases fit TRBD1. Germline CDR1 MNHEY, CDR2 SVGAGI. The CDR3 runs 15 residues. V was pared by 2 bases and J by 7 bases, with 9 bases of the junction left unmatched. This CDR3 reads CASSYNGQGIGGYTF. The CDR3 DNA follows: TGTGCCAGCAGTTACAATGGACAGGGTATAGGTGGCTACACCTTC.

The DNA of the CDR3 is TGCAGCGTCGGACACCGAAACCACGAAAAACTGTTTTTT. It encodes CSVGHRNHEKLFF. The chain has TRBV29-1 and TRBJ1-4, with TRBD1 as a possible D gene (5 bases). The V and J ends lost 6 bases and 8 bases respectively, with 16 bases between them. The CDR3 has 13 residues. The V gene's germline CDR1 is SQVTM and CDR2 ANQGSEA.

The J gene is TRBJ1-1, the V gene TRBV7-9, with D perhaps matching TRBD1 (5 bases). V was pared by 6 bases and J by 1 base, with 15 bases between. CDR3 length: 15 residues. The germline CDR1 and CDR2 sequences are SEHNR and FQNEAQ (reference sequence). The CDR3 sequence is CASSRAGWRNTEAFF. The DNA for the CDR3 is TGTGCCAGCAGTAGAGCAGGGTGGCGGAACACTGAAGCTTTCTTT.

This clone was observed a few times. The chain has TRBV7-9 and TRBJ1-5, with 7 bases that match TRBD1. V dropped 1 base and J dropped 4; count of bases not matched to a gene: 4. The germline V gene encodes CDR1 SEHNR and CDR2 FQNEAQ (reference sequence). This CDR3 comprises 15 residues. The CDR3 region is CASSLEGTANQPQHF. Written as DNA, the CDR3 is TGTGCCAGCAGCTTAGAGGGGACAGCTAATCAGCCCCAGCATTTT.

This clone was counted only a few times. The genes are TRBV7-9 and TRBJ1-2; D remains unclear. V shed 3 bases and J shed 8 bases, with 16 bases lying between them. Germline CDR1 SEHNR, CDR2 FQNEAQ (reference sequence). There are 14 residues in the CDR3. The CDR3 here is CASSLSVPTGGYTF. CDR3 DNA: TGTGCCAGCAGCTTGTCCGTCCCCACGGGAGGCTACACCTTC.

In its sample, this clone was seen once. The gene calls are TRBV5-5 and TRBJ1-1; D not certain. Trimming removed 1 base at V and 1 base at J, with 8 bases between. The CDR3 is made up of 14 amino acids. Germline loops: CDR1 SGHKS, CDR2 YYEKEE (reference sequence). As DNA, the CDR3 is TGTGCCAGCAGCTTGAAGAGGAGGAACACTGAAGCTTTCTTT. Translated: CASSLKRRNTEAFF.

The genes are TRBV28 and TRBJ2-3, with 10 bases fitting TRBD2. The CDR3 covers 16 residues. V shed 4 bases and J 0 bases; nucleotides not matched to a gene: 4. Germline CDR1 MDHEN, CDR2 SYDVKM. CDR3 protein: CASSSPLAGSTDTQYF. For the CDR3, the DNA is TGTGCCAGCAGTTCCCCACTAGCGGGGAGCACAGATACGCAGTATTTT.

The chain has TRBV15 and TRBJ1-2, with 7 nucleotides matching TRBD1. CDR1 is LNHNV, CDR2 YYDKDF, per germline (reference sequence). The CDR3 spans 14 residues. After removal of 3 bases from V and 4 bases from J, the junction contained 5 bases not matched to a gene. The CDR3 loop is CATSRGGQSYGYTF. In DNA form, the CDR3 reads TGTGCCACCAGCAGGGGGGGACAGAGCTATGGCTACACCTTC.

This clone was picked up a small number of times. V is TRBV7-2 and J is TRBJ2-5; D is undetermined. V was cut by 3 bases and J by 1 base, with 3 bases left in between. The CDR3 is 12 residues long. Germline V lookup: CDR1 SGHTA, CDR2 FQGNSA. CDR3 loop: CASSLRQETQYF. DNA of the CDR3: TGTGCCAGCAGCTTGCGCCAAGAGACCCAGTACTTC.

V gene TRBV5-1 combines with J gene TRBJ2-3; no firm D call. Deletions cut 5 bases from V and 0 bases from J, with 13 bases between. The CDR3 is 15 amino acids. Germline lookup yields CDR1 SGHRS and CDR2 YFSETQ. The CDR3 coding sequence is TGCGCCAGCAGTCAAGCTCTCCCTAGCACAGATACGCAGTATTTT. Its protein is CASSQALPSTDTQYF.

This clone was seen more than once but under ten times. This chain connects TRBV10-3 to TRBJ1-2; perhaps TRBD1 as D (5 bases). In germline, CDR1 is ENHRY, CDR2 SYGVKD. V was clipped by 7 bases and J by 6 bases, with 15 bases between them. CDR3 length: 13 residues. CDR3 sequence reads: CAITSRGTDGYTF. DNA for the CDR3: TGTGCCATCACCTCCCGGGGGACTGATGGCTACACCTTC.

The chain combines TRBV7-9 with TRBJ1-6, with no clear D. CDR1 and CDR2 from the germline V gene are SEHNR and FQNEAQ (reference sequence). V was trimmed by 4 bases and J by 7 bases, leaving 14 bases between them. The CDR3 spans 15 residues. The CDR3: CASSSTAAENSPLHF. CDR3 bases: TGTGCCAGCAGCTCCACTGCGGCAGAAAATTCACCCCTCCACTTT.

The chain employs TRBV5-4 and TRBJ2-5; 8 bases fit TRBD1. Germline trimming cut 1 base from V and 4 bases from J; bases unmatched to any gene: 6. This CDR3 comprises 15 residues. CDR1 and CDR2 from the germline V gene are SGHNT and YYREEE (reference sequence). CDR3 protein: CASSLQGASIETQYF. For the CDR3, the DNA is TGTGCCAGCAGCTTGCAGGGGGCCAGCATAGAGACCCAGTACTTC.

This chain uses TRBV7-3 with TRBJ2-3; D perhaps matches TRBD2 (6 bases). The CDR3 spans 14 residues. V gave up 4 bases and J gave up 2 bases, with 10 bases separating them. Germline CDR1 and CDR2: SGHTA and FQGTGA. The CDR3, as DNA: TGTGCCAGCAGCTCTGGGGGGTTCACAGATACGCAGTATTTT. Translation gives CASSSGGFTDTQYF.

The CDR3 DNA is TGTGCCAGCAGCACACTGCTGGGACAGCTTTGGAATGGCGAGCAGTACTTC. Its protein product is CASSTLLGQLWNGEQYF. V and J are TRBV13 and TRBJ2-7; 7 bases match TRBD1. This CDR3 region has 17 residues. CDR1 is PRHDT and CDR2 is FYEKMQ in the germline V gene (reference sequence). V lost 5 bases, J lost 6 bases, and 19 bases stayed unmatched.

The chain has TRBV6-5 and TRBJ1-5; 7 bases align to TRBD1. The CDR3 totals 15 residues. Germline assignment: CDR1 MNHEY and CDR2 SVGAGI. With 3 bases clipped from V and 4 bases from J, the junction kept 6 bases outside the gene matches. CDR3 residues: CASSYGAGGNQPQHF. CDR3 nucleotides: TGTGCCAGCAGTTATGGAGCAGGGGGAAATCAGCCCCAGCATTTT.

The chain couples TRBV5-8 to TRBJ1-5, with TRBD1 matching 7 bases. Trimming removed 4 bases from V and 6 bases from J; junction bases left unmatched: 10. The germline V gene encodes CDR1 SGHTS and CDR2 YDEGEE. CDR3 length: 15 residues. CDR3 region: CASSLHRGSGQPQHF. The CDR3 DNA reads as TGTGCCAGCAGCCTTCACAGGGGTTCGGGTCAGCCCCAGCATTTT.

This clone was recorded a few times. The V and J genes are TRBV18 and TRBJ1-3; TRBD1 agrees at 8 bases. In germline, CDR1 is KGHSH, CDR2 LQKENI. V lost 3 bases to trimming and J lost 2 bases; unmatched junction nucleotides: 6. The CDR3 consists of 16 residues. The CDR3 DNA reads as TGTGCCAGCTCACCCTCGACAGGGGCGGCTGGAAACACCATATATTTT. Its translation: CASSPSTGAAGNTIYF.